One T cell receptor beta chain is described in this entry. Its antigen target is currently unknown. It has no much larger one-base neighbor in the sample; base qualities were not kept. The data stem from a study of blood T cell repertoires in COVID-19 (dated by TCRdb to the early 2020s). Study-wide context: Collaborator samples came from the United States, Italy and Spain and covered acute and convalescent phases of COVID-19. The samples were drawn from two sources: the first 160 participants of the ongoing ImmuneRACE study, and about 1,300 subjects contributed by 6 global collaborators. Deeply sampled blood TCRbeta repertoires from subjects exposed to, actively infected with, or recovered from COVID-19 were included in the dataset. The material from the prospective study consisted of cDNA or gDNA derived from T cells, B-cell-depleted T cells, or PBMCs. The repertoires were made available in a free public database intended to serve as a resource for research on the immune response to SARS-CoV-2. Where HLA class I and class II types were available, the types were taken from metadata supplied by the sample provider, not from assay-based typing. Sample metadata almost always included a de-identified subject ID, COVID-19 status, age in years and sex. Study-level results and caveats: The quantity of clinical and demographic metadata differed by source and by participant and was supplied without curation.

The CDR3 sequence holds 17 residues, the cysteine and phenylalanine included. The sequence is cut down to CDR3 DNA, 51 bases in frame from base 1. Ends trimmed: V by 4 bases, J by 0 bases; bases unmatched to a gene: 8. Per the germline V gene, SGHNT is the CDR1 and YENEEA is the CDR2. The collaborating institutions used their own protocols to collect whole blood in K2EDTA tubes. Collaborator samples were shipped for TCRbeta analysis as frozen whole blood, isolated PBMCs, or DNA extracted from either sample type. TCRbeta CDR3 regions were amplified from genomic DNA by means of the immunoSEQ Assay, a bias-controlled multiplex PCR. For the original study's pipeline: Within the assay, amplification of reference gene primers was used to estimate how many nucleated cells each sample contained. To quantify the absolute abundance of each unique TCRbeta CDR3 rearrangement, sequence reads were collapsed and filtered. For each sample, productive Simpson clonality was calculated as the square root of Simpson's diversity index across productive rearrangements. Entries here come from immuneACCESS through TCRdb and include only in-frame sequences with V and J called. Some clones fail to appear in such tables; in the studies checked, an unresolved V gene covers under half of the shortfall, and the cause of the remainder is unknown. V, J and clone size reflect that table, while D and trimming were determined from the DNA. A total of 25,000 to 35,000 clones appear in this sample, around 88% of them only once. The top ten constitute under 30% of the sample.

The chain is assembled from TRBV11-3 and TRBJ2-1, with 8 bases aligning to TRBD1. The sample comprised peripheral blood. This clonotype was sampled from a human donor in a cohort sampled during active COVID-19. The CDR3 region reads CASSSDRGVGSYNEQFF. The nucleotide sequence reads as follows: TGTGCCAGCAGCTCTGACAGGGGTGTCGGCTCCTACAATGAGCAGTTCTTC.